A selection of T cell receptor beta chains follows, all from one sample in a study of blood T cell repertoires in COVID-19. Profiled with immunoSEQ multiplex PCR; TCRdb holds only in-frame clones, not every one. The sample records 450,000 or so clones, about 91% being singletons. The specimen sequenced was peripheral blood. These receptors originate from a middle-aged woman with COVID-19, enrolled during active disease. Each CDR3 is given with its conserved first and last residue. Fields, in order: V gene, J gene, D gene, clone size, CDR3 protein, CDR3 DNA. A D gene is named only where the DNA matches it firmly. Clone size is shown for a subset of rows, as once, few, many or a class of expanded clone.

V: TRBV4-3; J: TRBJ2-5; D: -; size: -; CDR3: CASSHRGVGETQYF; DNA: TGCGCCAGCAGCCATCGGGGAGTAGGGGAGACCCAGTACTTC
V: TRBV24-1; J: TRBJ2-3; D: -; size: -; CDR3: CATSDSGDGADTQYF; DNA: TGTGCCACCAGTGACTCGGGGGACGGGGCAGATACGCAGTATTTT
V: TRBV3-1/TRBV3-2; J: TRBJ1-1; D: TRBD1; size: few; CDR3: CACSGQVNTEAFF; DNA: TGTGCCTGCTCGGGACAGGTAAACACTGAAGCTTTCTTT
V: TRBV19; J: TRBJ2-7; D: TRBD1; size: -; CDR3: CASSPRGSTPYEQYF; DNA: TGTGCCAGTAGTCCCAGGGGGTCCACGCCCTACGAGCAGTACTTC
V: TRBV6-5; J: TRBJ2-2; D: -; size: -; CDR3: CASSWTTGELFF; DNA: TGTGCCAGCAGTTGGACAACAGGAGAGCTGTTTTTT
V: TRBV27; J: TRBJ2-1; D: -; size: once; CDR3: CASSPAGPSYNEQFF; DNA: TGTGCCAGCAGTCCAGCGGGCCCCTCCTACAATGAGCAGTTCTTC
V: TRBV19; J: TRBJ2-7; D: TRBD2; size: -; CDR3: CASSISSGGSYEQYF; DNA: TGTGCCAGTAGTATCTCTAGCGGAGGATCTTACGAGCAGTACTTC
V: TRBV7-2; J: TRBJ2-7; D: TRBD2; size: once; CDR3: CASSLSGLRDDEQYF; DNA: TGTGCCAGCAGCTTATCGGGACTAAGGGACGACGAGCAGTACTTC
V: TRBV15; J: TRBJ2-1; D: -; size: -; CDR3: CATSRGGSHNEQFF; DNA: TGTGCCACCAGCAGAGGGGGCAGCCACAATGAGCAGTTCTTC
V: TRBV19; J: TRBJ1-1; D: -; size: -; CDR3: CASSPRTANTEAFF; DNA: TGTGCCAGTAGTCCCCGGACAGCAAACACTGAAGCTTTCTTT
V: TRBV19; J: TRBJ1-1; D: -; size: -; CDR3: CASSKADRRMNTEAFF; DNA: TGTGCCAGTAGTAAAGCAGACAGGCGGATGAACACTGAAGCTTTCTTT
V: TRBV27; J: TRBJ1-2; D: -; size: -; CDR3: CASSSTGYGYTF; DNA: TGTGCCAGCAGTTCAACAGGGTACGGCTACACCTTC
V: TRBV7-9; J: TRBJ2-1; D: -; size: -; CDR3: CASSLDSRAQDEQFF; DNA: TGTGCCAGCAGCTTAGATTCCAGGGCGCAGGATGAGCAGTTCTTC
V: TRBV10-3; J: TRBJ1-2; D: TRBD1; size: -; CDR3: CAISESRQGNYGYTF; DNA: TGTGCCATCAGTGAGTCACGACAGGGGAACTATGGCTACACCTTC
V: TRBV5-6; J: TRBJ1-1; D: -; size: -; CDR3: CASSLASRGRVTEAFF; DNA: TGTGCCAGCAGCTTGGCTTCGAGAGGGAGAGTCACTGAAGCTTTCTTT
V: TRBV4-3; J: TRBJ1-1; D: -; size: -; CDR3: CASSQDRYRGTEAFF; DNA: TGCGCCAGCAGCCAAGATCGGTATAGGGGGACTGAAGCTTTCTTT
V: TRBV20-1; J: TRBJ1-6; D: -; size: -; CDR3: CSAKGNSPLHF; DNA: TGCAGTGCTAAGGGGAATTCACCCCTCCACTTT
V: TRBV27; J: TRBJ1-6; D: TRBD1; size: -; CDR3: CASSRGMGLLAMDRVYYNSPLHF; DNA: TGTGCCAGCAGTCGTGGGATGGGGTTATTAGCAATGGACAGGGTCTACTATAATTCACCCCTCCACTTT
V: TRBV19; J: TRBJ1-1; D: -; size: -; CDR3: CASSPNEVRLWNTEAFF; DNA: TGTGCCAGTAGTCCGAACGAGGTTCGGCTCTGGAACACTGAAGCTTTCTTT
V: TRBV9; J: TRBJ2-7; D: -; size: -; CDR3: CASSVGDGSYEQYF; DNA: TGTGCCAGCAGCGTAGGAGATGGGAGCTACGAGCAGTACTTC
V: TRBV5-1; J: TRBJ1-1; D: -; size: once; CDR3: CASSTQRVRDLTEAFF; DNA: TGCGCCAGCAGCACCCAACGGGTCCGCGATTTAACTGAAGCTTTCTTT
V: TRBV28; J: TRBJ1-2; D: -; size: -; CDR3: CASSAPGGGRGYTF; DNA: TGTGCCAGCAGTGCGCCCGGGGGAGGACGTGGCTACACCTTC
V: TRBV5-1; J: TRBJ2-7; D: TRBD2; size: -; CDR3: CASSWGSGPRSYEQYF; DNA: TGCGCCAGCAGTTGGGGTAGCGGGCCGCGAAGCTACGAGCAGTACTTC
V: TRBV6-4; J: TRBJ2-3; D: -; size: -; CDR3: CASSEGDTGSDTQYF; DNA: TGTGCCAGCAGCGAGGGAGACACTGGGTCAGATACGCAGTATTTT
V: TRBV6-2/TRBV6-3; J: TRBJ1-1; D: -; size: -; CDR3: CASSYMAGWVSTEAFF; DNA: TGTGCCAGCAGTTACATGGCAGGGTGGGTGAGCACTGAAGCTTTCTTT
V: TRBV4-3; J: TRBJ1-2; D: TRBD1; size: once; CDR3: CASSRKLPGQGPGYGYTF; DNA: TGCGCCAGCAGCCGAAAACTCCCGGGACAGGGGCCGGGCTATGGCTACACCTTC
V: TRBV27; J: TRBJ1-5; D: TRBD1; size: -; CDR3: CASSLSSDRTGWRQPQHF; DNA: TGTGCCAGCAGTCTATCCTCGGACCGGACAGGGTGGAGGCAGCCCCAGCATTTT
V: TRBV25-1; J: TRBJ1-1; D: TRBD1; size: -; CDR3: CASTWQGDNTEAFF; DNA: TGTGCCAGCACATGGCAGGGGGACAACACTGAAGCTTTCTTT
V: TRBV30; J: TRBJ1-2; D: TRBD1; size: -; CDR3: CAWSGGDRAFFGYTF; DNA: TGTGCCTGGAGTGGGGGGGACAGGGCCTTCTTTGGCTACACCTTC
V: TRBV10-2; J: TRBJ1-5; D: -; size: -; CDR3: CASSDRQLNQPQHF; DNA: TGCGCCAGCAGTGACAGACAGCTTAATCAGCCCCAGCATTTT
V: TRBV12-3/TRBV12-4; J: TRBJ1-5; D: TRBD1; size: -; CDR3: CASSDRGNQPQHF; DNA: TGTGCCAGCAGTGACAGGGGCAATCAGCCCCAGCATTTT
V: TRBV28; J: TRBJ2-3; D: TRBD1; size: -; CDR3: CASSPGTGTRDTQYF; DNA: TGTGCCAGCAGTCCTGGGACAGGGACAAGAGATACGCAGTATTTT
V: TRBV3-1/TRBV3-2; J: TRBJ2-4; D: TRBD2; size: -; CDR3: CASSQVGGSGGTKNIQYF; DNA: TGTGCCAGCAGCCAAGTCGGTGGTAGCGGGGGGACCAAAAACATTCAGTACTTC
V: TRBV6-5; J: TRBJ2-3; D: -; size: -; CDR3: CASRTTTYTDTQYF; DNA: TGTGCCAGCAGGACGACTACCTACACAGATACGCAGTATTTT
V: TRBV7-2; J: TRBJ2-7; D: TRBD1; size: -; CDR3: CASQDRNNYEQYF; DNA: TGTGCCAGCCAGGACAGGAACAACTACGAGCAGTACTTC
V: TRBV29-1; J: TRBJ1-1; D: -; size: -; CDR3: CSVDRTNEAFF; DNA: TGCAGCGTTGATAGGACAAACGAAGCTTTCTTT
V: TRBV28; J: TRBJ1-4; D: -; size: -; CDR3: CASSFTGQAKEKLFF; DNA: TGTGCCAGCAGTTTCACCGGCCAAGCGAAAGAAAAACTGTTTTTT
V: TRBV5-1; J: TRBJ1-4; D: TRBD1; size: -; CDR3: CASSGNRGTNEKLFF; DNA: TGCGCCAGCAGCGGGAACAGGGGCACTAATGAAAAACTGTTTTTT
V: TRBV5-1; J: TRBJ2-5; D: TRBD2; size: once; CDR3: CASSPSGLAGGGRETQYF; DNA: TGCGCCAGCAGCCCCTCGGGACTAGCGGGAGGGGGGAGAGAGACCCAGTACTTC
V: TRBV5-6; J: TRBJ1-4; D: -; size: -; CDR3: CASSLWAGAYEKLFF; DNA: TGTGCCAGCAGCTTGTGGGCAGGGGCTTATGAAAAACTGTTTTTT